What follows is one T cell receptor (beta chain) and its context. This clone was recorded only once. The specificity of this receptor is unknown. No much larger clone is present one base from it, and per-base qualities are unavailable. TCR CDR3 regions were amplified from genomic DNA by multiplex PCR using the deep immunoSEQ assay. Genomic DNA extracted from each cell subset was distributed evenly over all wells of several immunoSEQ 96-well plates, and each plate served as one replicate. For sorted subsets, each replicate PCR was loaded with roughly 200 ng genomic DNA, equivalent to some 31,000 T cell genomes. The purified libraries were quantified using a Qubit 3.0 fluorometer, sized with a Bioanalyzer 2100, and then quantified again using the KAPA Library Quantification kit. Every immunoSEQ 96-well plate was sequenced on a separate single-read 150-cycle Illumina NextSeq 550 flow cell. In the source study's methods: Because the immunoSEQ output held only junctional sequences and lacked quality scores, the filtering could not match the filtering applied to full-length reads. Sequences were annotated with PyIR, a Python wrapper for IgBLAST v1.9, and V/J genes and CDR3 were assigned using IMGT germline references. Reads were removed for weak V/J assignments (E-value above 1e-6), missing CDR3, stop codons, out-of-frame junctions, or ambiguous translated residues. A V3J clonotype was defined by an identical inferred V gene, J gene, and CDR3 amino acid sequence. To compute the percentage overlap between repertoires, the number of shared unique clonotypes was divided by the size of the smaller repertoire. Three approaches were used to assess repertoire richness: RTK rarefaction, the Chao1 estimator, and Recon v2.1 estimates of unobserved clonotypes. Generation probabilities were computed with OLGA for all TCRbeta clonotypes obtained by the gDNA method from a few donors. The table comes from immuneACCESS by way of TCRdb, which keeps in-frame sequences with V and J called. Part of the clones is missing from these tables; in studies checked, under half for an unresolved V gene and the rest for unknown reasons. That table gives V, J and clone size, and the DNA gave D and trimming. This sample lists some 2.1 million clones; roughly 96% were detected once. The ten largest clones take up 0.13% of the sample.

These data come from a study of shared clonotypes between healthy human individuals (dated by TCRdb to about 2020). A note on the overall study: The cohort comprised a couple of women and a few men aged 18 to 49 years. Per donor, three plates each were used for CD4 naive and CD4 memory, two for CD8 naive, and one for CD8 memory. Blood TCR repertoires of about 5 healthy adults were deeply sequenced to estimate repertoire size and the extent of clonotype sharing between individuals. Different laboratories and diverse techniques were used to prepare libraries and sequence TCR repertoires, to increase sequencing depth and limit assay-specific biases. Per donor, leukapheresis produced somewhere between about 0.9 and 9.5 billion PBMCs.

Results the study describes overall, beyond this receptor: Compared with non-shared clonotypes, clonotypes shared by all four sorted-subset donors had higher generation probabilities. About 4.5% of naive CD4, around 3.5% of naive CD8, approximately 2.2% of memory CD4, and 0.4% of memory CD8 clonotypes were shared across a few donors. Pairwise subsampling led to the expectation that sequencing depth would affect the degree of clonotype sharing among donors. The genetic and exposure-history diversity represented was limited by the small number of donors. Sampling was restricted to blood, and TCR repertoires in tissues likely differ from the TCR repertoires found in blood. Estimated clonotype richness was generally larger for naive than for memory subsets. Even with the large sequencing depth, rarefaction of the sorted-subset datasets indicated that sequencing was incomplete.

CDR3 length: 19 amino acids, cysteine to phenylalanine. Solely the CDR3 DNA is kept, with 57 bases framed from the first base. Donors were healthy HIV-negative adults with no recently reported acute infections or vaccinations. Every donor was a Caucasian adult residing in Nashville, Tennessee, USA. CD4+ T cells were enriched by magnetic negative selection, after which naive cells were positively selected on CD45RA and the negative fraction was taken as the memory subset. After blood collection by leukapheresis, PBMCs were isolated using Ficoll-Histopaque density gradient centrifugation and then cryopreserved in the vapor phase of liquid nitrogen. Analytical flow cytometry was used to check the purity and quantity of every magnetically sorted T cell population. Each sorted fraction had its genomic DNA isolated and then quantified by UV absorbance on a Nanodrop 2000c.

The chain couples TRBV1 to TRBJ1-5; the D call of TRBD1 is as the table states it, not checked on the DNA. TRBV1 corresponds to a pseudogene. This TCR was sampled from a man between 18 and 29 years old in good health. The sample consisted of naive CD4+ T cells sorted from blood. Per the publication, the cell subset or site label means: CD45RA+ positively selected. CDR3 sequence: CARRQGLQLLHLLNQPQHF. The nucleotide sequence reads TGCGCCCGACGACAGGGGCTACAACTCCTTCACTTGTTAAATCAGCCCCAGCATTTT.